The present T cell receptor beta chain was sequenced within a study of CD8+ T cells in alopecia areata. Overall study findings and caveats: Normal skin's resident alphabeta T cells are sequenced alongside lesional scalp T cells. Normal scalp had lower clonality than lesional scalp, with alopecia totalis/universalis lesions showing this most strongly.

The study team obtained lesional scalp punch biopsies and peripheral blood from alopecia areata patients. As the sequencing template, cDNA was produced by extracting RNA and reverse transcribing it. Method: immunoSEQ multiplex PCR; TCRdb's copy keeps in-frame clones and lacks some. The table records some 100,000 clones, more than 30% of them present only once. The sample holds a few counts of this clone. Its antigen is not known. This clonotype was obtained from a human donor with alopecia areata. Input material: CD4+ T cells sorted from blood.

The CDR3 region is CASRPGLRTDTQYF. The CDR3, as DNA: TGTGCCAGCAGACCGGGACTGCGCACAGATACGCAGTATTTT. This chain uses TRBV19 with TRBJ2-3; D is possibly TRBD2 (6 bases). V was cut by 9 bases and J by 1 base, with 14 bases left in between. CDR1 is LNHDA and CDR2 is SQIVND in the germline V gene (reference sequence). The CDR3 runs 14 residues.